One and the same sample provided the 7 T cell receptor beta chains below, sequenced in a study of blood T cells in healthy people across ages. A second PCR of roughly 7 to 11 cycles used a sample-barcoded 5' primer and a J-beta primer mix. TCRdb re-called the 5' RACE reads with MiXCR, one entry per CDR3 protein. The repertoire holds over 1,200,000 distinct CDR3 sequences, with 59% as singletons. The sample taken for sequencing was blood. These receptors were obtained from a man younger than 35 in good health.

This clonotype was detected a few times. The CDR3 sequence: CSVEGSKEQYF. CDR3 in DNA: TGCAGCGTTGAGGGTTCGAAAGAGCAGTACTTC. The chain recombines TRBV29-1 with TRBJ2-7, with D unresolved. V lost 3 bases and J 7 bases, leaving 10 bases between the germline ends. The CDR3 runs 11 residues. CDR1 and CDR2 from the germline V gene are SQVTM and ANQGSEA.

This clonotype was recorded a few times. The gene calls are TRBV2 and TRBJ1-2; D remains ambiguous. The V gene's germline CDR1 is SNHLY and CDR2 FYNNEI. This CDR3 has 10 amino acids. V lost 6 bases and J 6 bases, leaving 5 bases between the germline ends. The CDR3 is CASSRDGYTF. CDR3 DNA sequence: TGTGCCAGCAGCCGGGATGGCTACACCTTC.

The gene calls are TRBV3-1 and TRBJ1-6; possibly TRBD1 for D (5 bases). This CDR3 contains 13 residues. Germline CDR1 and CDR2: LGHDT and YNNKEL (reference sequence). V shed 4 bases and J shed 12 bases, with 13 bases lying between them. The CDR3 spells CASSPDGRGPLHF. CDR3 sequence (DNA): TGTGCCAGCAGCCCGGACGGGAGGGGACCCCTCCACTTT. Using reference TRBV3-1 and TRBJ1-6 for the parts outside the CDR3, the full variable domain is DTAVSQTPKYLVTQMGNDKSIKCEQNLGHDTMYWYKQDSKKFLKIMFSYNNKELIINETVPNRFSPKSPDKAHLNLHINSLELGDSAVYFCASSPDGRGPLHFGNGTRLTVT.

V and J are TRBV7-8 and TRBJ2-3, with 9 bases fitting TRBD2. The CDR3 has 18 amino acids. The V gene's germline CDR1 is SGHVS and CDR2 FQNEAQ. After removal of 1 base from V and 2 bases from J, the junction contained 10 bases not matched to a gene. CDR3 DNA sequence: TGTGCCAGCAGCTTAGGGGGGGTTCTAGCGGGAAACACAGATACGCAGTATTTT. It specifies CASSLGGVLAGNTDTQYF.

This chain uses TRBV9 with TRBJ2-5; 9 nucleotides line up with TRBD2. CDR1 and CDR2 from the germline V gene are SGDLS and YYNGEE. With V trimmed by 0 bases and J by 1 base, 4 bases remained unmatched. The CDR3 has 16 residues. The DNA of the CDR3 is TGTGCCAGCAGCGTAGCTTCTAGCGGGGCCCAAGAGACCCAGTACTTC. Translating it yields CASSVASSGAQETQYF.

This chain connects TRBV21-1 to TRBJ2-7; the D call TRBD2 from the table was never checked on the DNA. TRBV21-1 is annotated as a pseudogene. The CDR3 spans 17 residues. CDR3: CASSKVLLAPLSYEQYF. CDR3 DNA: TGTGCCAGCAGCAAAGTCCTTCTAGCCCCACTATCCTACGAGCAGTACTTC.

This clonotype turned up a few times. The chain links TRBV2 to TRBJ2-7, with D perhaps matching TRBD2 (5 bases). Germline V CDR1 and CDR2: SNHLY, FYNNEI. The CDR3 runs to 14 residues. The ends were cut back, 1 base at V and 2 bases at J, with 9 bases in the middle. The DNA for the CDR3 is TGTGCCAGCAGTGAAGTCGGGGAGACCTACGAGCAGTACTTC. Protein: CASSEVGETYEQYF. Supplemented by reference TRBV2 and TRBJ2-7, the full variable domain reads EPEVTQTPSHQVTQMGQEVILRCVPISNHLYFYWYRQILGQKVEFLVSFYNNEISEKSEIFDDQFSVERPDGSNFTLKIRSTKLEDSAMYFCASSEVGETYEQYFGPGTRLTVT.